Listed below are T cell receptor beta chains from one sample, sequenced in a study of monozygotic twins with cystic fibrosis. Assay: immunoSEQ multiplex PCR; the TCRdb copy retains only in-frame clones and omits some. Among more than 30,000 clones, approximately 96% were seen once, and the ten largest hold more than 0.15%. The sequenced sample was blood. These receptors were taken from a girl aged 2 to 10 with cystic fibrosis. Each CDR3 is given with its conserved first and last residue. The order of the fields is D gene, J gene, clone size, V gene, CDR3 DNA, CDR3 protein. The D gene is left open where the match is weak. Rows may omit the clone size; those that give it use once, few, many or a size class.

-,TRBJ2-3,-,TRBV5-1,TGCGCCAGCAGCTTGGTCATGACTAGCACAGATACGCAGTATTTT,CASSLVMTSTDTQYF
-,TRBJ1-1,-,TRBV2,TGTGCCAGCAGTGAACTCGGGGTCAGGATAAACACTGAAGCTTTCTTT,CASSELGVRINTEAFF
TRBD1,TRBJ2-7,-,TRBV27,TGTGCCAGCAGTCCTACCTCGACAGGGCTCGAGCAGTACTTC,CASSPTSTGLEQYF
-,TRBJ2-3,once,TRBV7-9,TGTGCCAGCAGCCCAGTATCAGGGGCAGATACGCAGTATTTT,CASSPVSGADTQYF
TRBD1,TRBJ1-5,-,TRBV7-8,TGTGCCAGCAGCTCAACCAGGGGGCAGCAGCCCCAGCATTTT,CASSSTRGQQPQHF
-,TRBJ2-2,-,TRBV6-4,TGTGCCAGCAGTGACGGGAAAAGGAACGGGGAGCTGTTTTTT,CASSDGKRNGELFF
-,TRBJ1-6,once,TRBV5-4,TGTGCCAGCAGGTTGAGTTGGAATTCACCCCTCCACTTT,CASRLSWNSPLHF
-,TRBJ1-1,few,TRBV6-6,TGTGCCAGCAGCCCAGACGTGAACACTGAAGCTTTCTTT,CASSPDVNTEAFF
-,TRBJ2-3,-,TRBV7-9,TGTGCCAGCAGCTTGACGGAACGGGGCCTCACAGATACGCAGTATTTT,CASSLTERGLTDTQYF
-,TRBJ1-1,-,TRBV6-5,TGTGCCAGCAGTCACAAGACTGAAGCTTTCTTT,CASSHKTEAFF
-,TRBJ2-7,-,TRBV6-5,TGTGCCAGCAACAAGCGGGCAGAAACCTACGAGCAGTACTTC,CASNKRAETYEQYF
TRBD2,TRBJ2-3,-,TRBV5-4,TGTGCCAGCAGCCGCGGACTAGCGGGAGTGGCAGATACGCAGTATTTT,CASSRGLAGVADTQYF
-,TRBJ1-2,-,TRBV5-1,TGCGCCAGCAGCTTGGACGCAGGAATCTATGGCTACACCTTC,CASSLDAGIYGYTF
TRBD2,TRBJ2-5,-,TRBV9,TGTGCCAGCAGCGTTGAAGCGGGAGCCGAAGAGACCCAGTACTTC,CASSVEAGAEETQYF
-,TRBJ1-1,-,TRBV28,TGTGCCAGCAGTTTAATGTCTGAAGCTTTCTTT,CASSLMSEAFF
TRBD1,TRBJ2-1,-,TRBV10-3,TGTGCCATCGAGCGGGACAGGGGGACGAATGAGCAGTTCTTC,CAIERDRGTNEQFF
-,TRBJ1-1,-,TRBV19,TGTGCCAGTACCTCCCAGGGAATAAACACTGAAGCTTTCTTT,CASTSQGINTEAFF
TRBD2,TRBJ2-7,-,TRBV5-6,TGTGCCAGCACCACCTCACTAGCGGGCCCCTACGAGCAGTACTTC,CASTTSLAGPYEQYF
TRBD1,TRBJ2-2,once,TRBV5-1,TGCGCCAGCAGCCCGGGGACAGGGATGACCGGGGAGCTGTTTTTT,CASSPGTGMTGELFF
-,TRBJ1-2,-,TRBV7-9,TGTGCCAGCAGCTTTGCCGGGACTGCCTATGGCTACACCTTC,CASSFAGTAYGYTF
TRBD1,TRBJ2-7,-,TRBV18,TGTGCCAGCTCACTCCGGGACAGTCCCGAGCAGTACTTC,CASSLRDSPEQYF
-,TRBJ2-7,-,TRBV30,TGTGCCTGGGGTCGTTACACCTCCATGCCTACCTACGAGCAGTACTTC,CAWGRYTSMPTYEQYF
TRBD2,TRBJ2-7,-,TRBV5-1,TGCGCCAGCAGCTTGGCGTCTAGCGGAAACTACGAGCAGTACTTC,CASSLASSGNYEQYF
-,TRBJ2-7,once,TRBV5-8,TGTGCCAGCAGCCTTACAGGGTACTACGAGCAGTACTTC,CASSLTGYYEQYF
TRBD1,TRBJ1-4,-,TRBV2,TGTGCCAGCAGGGCCGACAGGGAGGGGGATGAAAAACTGTTTTTT,CASRADREGDEKLFF
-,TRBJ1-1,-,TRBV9,TGTGCCAGCAGCGGTTCCGGCACTGAAGCTTTCTTT,CASSGSGTEAFF
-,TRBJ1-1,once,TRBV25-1,TGTGCCAGCAGACTCACAGGGACTGAAGCTTTCTTT,CASRLTGTEAFF
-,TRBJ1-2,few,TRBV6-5,TGTGCCAGCAGTCGAAGAGATTGGGGCTACACCTTC,CASSRRDWGYTF
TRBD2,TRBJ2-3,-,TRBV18,TGTGCCAGCTCACCATACCCAGGGGGCGAACTAGCGGGAGCAGATACGCAGTATTTT,CASSPYPGGELAGADTQYF
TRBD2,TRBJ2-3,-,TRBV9,TGTGCCAGCAGCGTAGAGCGGGAGCGATTCAGGACAGATACGCAGTATTTT,CASSVERERFRTDTQYF
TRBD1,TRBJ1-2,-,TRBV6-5,TGTGCCAGCAGCTATACAGGGGTTAGTGGCTACACCTTC,CASSYTGVSGYTF
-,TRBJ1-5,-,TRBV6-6,TGTGCCAGCAGTTACGGGGTTCGGCTCAATCAGCCCCAGCATTTT,CASSYGVRLNQPQHF
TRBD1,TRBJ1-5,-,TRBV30,TGTGCCTGGAGCGGGACAGGGGCTCCTCAGCCCCAGCATTTT,CAWSGTGAPQPQHF
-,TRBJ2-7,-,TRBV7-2,TGTGCCAGCAGCCACGGGAGTAGTAGCTACGAGCAGTACTTC,CASSHGSSSYEQYF
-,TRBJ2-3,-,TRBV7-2,TGTGCCAGCAGCCCGACTCATAGCACAGATACGCAGTATTTT,CASSPTHSTDTQYF
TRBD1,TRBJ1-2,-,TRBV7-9,TGTGCCAGCAGCCCCGGGACAGGAGACTACACCTTC,CASSPGTGDYTF
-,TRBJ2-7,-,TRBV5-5,TGTGCCAGCAGCTTGGTCCGGACGGAGTACTTC,CASSLVRTEYF
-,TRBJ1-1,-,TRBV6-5,TGTGCCAGCAGTTACTCGGTTCTTATTCCGGGAGCTTTCTTT,CASSYSVLIPGAFF
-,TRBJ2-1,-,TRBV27,TGTGCCAGCAGTTTATCGGCGTACTCCTACAATGAGCAGTTCTTC,CASSLSAYSYNEQFF
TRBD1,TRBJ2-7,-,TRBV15,TGTGCCACCAGCAGAGAAGGGGGACAGGTCTTCTCCTACGAGCAGTACTTC,CATSREGGQVFSYEQYF
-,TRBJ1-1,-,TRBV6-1,TGTGCCAGCAGTGAAGCGCATGGGACTTCCGAAGCTTTCTTT,CASSEAHGTSEAFF
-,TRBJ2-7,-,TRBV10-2,TGCGCCAGCCGGGCCACCAGCTCCTACGAGCAGTACTTC,CASRATSSYEQYF
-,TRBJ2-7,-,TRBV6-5,TGTGCCAGCAGTTACTCGCTGAGGGGATACGAGCAGTACTTC,CASSYSLRGYEQYF
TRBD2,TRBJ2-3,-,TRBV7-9,TGTGCCAGCAGCTTAGCGGGAGCGGGAGTAGATACGCAGTATTTT,CASSLAGAGVDTQYF
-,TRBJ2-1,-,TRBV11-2,TGTGCCAGCAGCCCGGTCGGCGTCTACAATGAGCAGTTCTTC,CASSPVGVYNEQFF
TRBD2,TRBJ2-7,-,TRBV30,TGTGCCTGGACTAGCGGGAGAGTACGCTACGAGCAGTACTTC,CAWTSGRVRYEQYF
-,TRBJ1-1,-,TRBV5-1,TGCGCCAGCAGCTTGGATTCAGGCATGAACACTGAAGCTTTCTTT,CASSLDSGMNTEAFF
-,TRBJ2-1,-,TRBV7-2,TGTGCCAGCAGCTGGGAACAGGGGAGGGATGAGCAGTTCTTC,CASSWEQGRDEQFF
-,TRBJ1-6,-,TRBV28,TGTGCCAGCAGTGGATTACCCCTCCGGGGGACCGTATATAATTCACCCCTCCACTTT,CASSGLPLRGTVYNSPLHF
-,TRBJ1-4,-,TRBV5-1,TGCGCCAGCAGCTTGGGGCCATCTTCGGCTGAAAAACTGTTTTTT,CASSLGPSSAEKLFF
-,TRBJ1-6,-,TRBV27,TGTGCCAGCAGTTCCTACACGGGGGTTGGGGGGGGCTTTAATTCACCCCTCCACTTT,CASSSYTGVGGGFNSPLHF
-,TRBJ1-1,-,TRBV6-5,TGTGCCAGCAGTACCGCCGGGCGTCGTTTCTTT,CASSTAGRRFF
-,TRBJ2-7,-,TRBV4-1,TGCGCCAGCAGCCAAGGGTTATCGGGGTTCCCTTACGAGCAGTACTTC,CASSQGLSGFPYEQYF
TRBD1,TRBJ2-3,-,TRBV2,TGTGCCAGCAGTGATGGTTTAGGGGGCGTGACAGATACGCAGTATTTT,CASSDGLGGVTDTQYF
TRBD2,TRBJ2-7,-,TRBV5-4,TGTGCCAGCAGCTTTGTCGGGAGGGGCTACGAGCAGTACTTC,CASSFVGRGYEQYF
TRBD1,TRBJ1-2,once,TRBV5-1,TGCGCCAGCAGCCTAGAGGGGGCTTGGGATGGCTACACCTTC,CASSLEGAWDGYTF
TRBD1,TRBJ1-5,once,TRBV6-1,TGTGCCAGCAGTTGGACAGGGGATAGTAATCAGCCCCAGCATTTT,CASSWTGDSNQPQHF